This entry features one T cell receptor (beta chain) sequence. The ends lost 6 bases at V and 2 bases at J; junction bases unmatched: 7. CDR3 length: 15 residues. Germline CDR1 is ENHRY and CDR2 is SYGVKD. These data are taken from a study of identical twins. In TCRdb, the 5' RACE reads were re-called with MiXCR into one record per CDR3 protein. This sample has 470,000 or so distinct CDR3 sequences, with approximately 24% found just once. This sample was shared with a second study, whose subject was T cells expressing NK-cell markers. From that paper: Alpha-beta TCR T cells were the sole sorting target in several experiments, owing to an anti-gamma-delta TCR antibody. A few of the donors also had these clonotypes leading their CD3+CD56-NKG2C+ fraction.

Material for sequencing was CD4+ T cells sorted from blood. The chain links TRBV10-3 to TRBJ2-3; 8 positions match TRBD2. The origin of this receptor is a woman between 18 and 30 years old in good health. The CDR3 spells CAIRVSGTNTDTQYF. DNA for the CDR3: TGTGCCATCAGGGTTAGCGGGACTAACACAGATACGCAGTATTTT.